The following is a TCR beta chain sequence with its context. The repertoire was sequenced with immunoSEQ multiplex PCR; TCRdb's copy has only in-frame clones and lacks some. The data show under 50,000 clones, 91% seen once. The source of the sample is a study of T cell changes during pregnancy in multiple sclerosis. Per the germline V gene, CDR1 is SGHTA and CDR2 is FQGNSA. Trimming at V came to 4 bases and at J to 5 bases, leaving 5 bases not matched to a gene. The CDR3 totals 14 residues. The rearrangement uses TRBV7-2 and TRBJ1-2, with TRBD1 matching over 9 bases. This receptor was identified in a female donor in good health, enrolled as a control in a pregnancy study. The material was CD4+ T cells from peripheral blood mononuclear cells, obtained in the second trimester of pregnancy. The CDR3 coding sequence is TGTGCCAGCAGCTCATATGGACAGGGGTATGGCTACACCTTC. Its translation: CASSSYGQGYGYTF.